This T cell receptor (beta chain) originates from a study of neurological immune-mediated disorders. Study-wide findings and caveats: On phylogenetic grouping, the repertoires of 18 of 34 multiple sclerosis patients fell within one related-CDR3 cluster, constituting a possible signature.

This clonotype was counted ten times or more. Its cognate antigen is unknown. The making of cDNA relied on 5'RACE with 10-nucleotide random UMIs. TCRdb analysed the 5' RACE reads with MiXCR anew, one entry per CDR3 protein. The sample yields tens of thousands of distinct CDR3 sequences, under 4.5% seen once. Trimming took 0 bases from V and 5 from J, leaving 11 bases between them. The CDR3 length is 15 residues. Germline CDR1 SGHDT, CDR2 YYEEEE. The sequenced material came from PBMCs. The receptor's source is a woman aged 50 to 65 with multiple sclerosis. The chain employs TRBV5-6 and TRBJ2-2; D not certain. The CDR3 reads CASSLGGGTTGELFF. The CDR3 DNA is TGTGCCAGCAGCTTGGGCGGCGGAACGACCGGGGAGCTGTTTTTT. Supplemented by reference TRBV5-6 and TRBJ2-2, the full variable domain reads DAGVTQSPTHLIKTRGQQVTLRCSPKSGHDTVSWYQQALGQGPQFIFQYYEEEERQRGNFPDRFSGHQFPNYSSELNVNALLLGDSALYLCASSLGGGTTGELFFGEGSRLTVL.